Listed here are 21 T cell receptor beta chains from one sample, sequenced in a study of blood T cell repertoires in COVID-19. Generated by immunoSEQ multiplex PCR, the TCRdb table keeps only in-frame clones and is missing some. Among about 310,000 clones, 85% to 90% were seen once, and the ten largest hold almost 9.5%. The sequenced sample consisted of PBMCs or T cells enriched from blood (not recorded which). The receptors here all came from a woman aged 25 to 45 who had recovered from COVID-19.

V gene TRBV12-2 combines with J gene TRBJ1-2; TRBD1 was called by the table and not checked on the DNA. TRBV12-2 has pseudogene status. CDR3 length equals 14 residues. CDR3 coding DNA: TGTGCAAGTCGCTTAGAAATGACAGGGGAGGGCTACACCTTC. Its protein product is CASRLEMTGEGYTF.

V usage is TRBV30 and J usage is TRBJ2-7, with TRBD2 matching over 14 bases. The CDR3 is 15 residues long. Trimming took 8 bases from V and 5 from J; bases not matched to a gene: 11. Per the germline V gene, CDR1 is GTSNPN and CDR2 is SVGIG (reference sequence). The DNA of the CDR3 is TGTGCCGGCCTCAGGGGACTAGCGGGAGTGCACGAGCAGTACTTC. This gives the protein CAGLRGLAGVHEQYF.

V gene TRBV3-1 (or the pseudogene TRBV3-2) combines with J gene TRBJ1-1; TRBD1 matches 7 bases. Trimming cost V 4 bases and J 1 base; bases outside gene matches: 12. Germline CDR1 is LGHDT and CDR2 is YNNKEL (reference sequence). The CDR3 runs to 17 residues. Written as DNA, the CDR3 is TGTGCCAGCAGCCTAACCGGGACAGTGCCGGAGAACACTGAAGCTTTCTTT. Encoded protein: CASSLTGTVPENTEAFF.

V usage is TRBV7-9 and J usage is TRBJ1-4; the match to TRBD1 covers 8 bases. The length of the CDR3 is 15 residues. Germline CDR1 and CDR2: SEHNR and FQNEAQ (reference sequence). The V and J ends lost 3 bases and 7 bases, in that order; junction bases with no gene match: 7. This chain's CDR3 is CASSFPTGAAEKLFF. Here the CDR3 DNA reads TGTGCCAGCAGCTTTCCGACAGGGGCGGCTGAAAAACTGTTTTTT.

The chain links TRBV7-2 to TRBJ2-7, with 13 bases aligning to TRBD2. This CDR3 is 15 amino acids long. Per the germline V gene, CDR1 is SGHTA and CDR2 is FQGNSA. After removal of 4 bases from V and 7 bases from J, the junction contained 7 bases not matched to a gene. In nucleotides, the CDR3 is TGTGCCAGCAGCTCACTAGCGGGAGGGCCAGGTGAGCAGTACTTC. As protein: CASSSLAGGPGEQYF.

V gene TRBV7-9 combines with J gene TRBJ2-7, with no clear D. The V gene's germline CDR1 is SEHNR and CDR2 FQNEAQ (reference sequence). The CDR3 has 12 residues. Trimming stripped 2 bases from V and 4 bases from J, with 6 bases between. CDR3 sequence reads: CASSLSDYEQYF. The CDR3 DNA is TGTGCCAGCAGCTTATCAGATTACGAGCAGTACTTC.

This clone was seen a single time. The chain links TRBV29-1 to TRBJ2-3; D uncertain. The CDR3 has 13 residues. The V end lost 4 bases, the J end lost 0 bases, and 8 bases lay between the germline ends. Germline CDR1 is SQVTM and CDR2 is ANQGSEA. The chain's CDR3 is CSVARQSTDTQYF. The CDR3 bases are TGCAGCGTTGCGAGGCAGAGCACAGATACGCAGTATTTT.

This clone was seen a single time. The V and J genes are TRBV27 and TRBJ2-3; D gene unclear. The V end was cut by 6 bases, the J end by 0 bases, with 4 bases between. The CDR3 is 12 amino acids. Germline-derived CDR1 and CDR2 are MNHEY and SMNVEV (reference sequence). The CDR3 DNA follows: TGTGCCAGCAGCTATAGCACAGATACGCAGTATTTT. Its translation: CASSYSTDTQYF.

The CDR3 coding sequence is TGTGCCAGCAGCTTCTCCAGGCCAGGGAAGCAGTTCTTC. It is translated as CASSFSRPGKQFF. The chain carries TRBV7-2 and TRBJ2-1; weak D call: TRBD1 (5 bases). Germline lookup yields CDR1 SGHTA and CDR2 FQGNSA. The CDR3 covers 13 residues. V lost 3 bases and J 11 bases, leaving 14 bases between the germline ends.

J is TRBJ2-5 and V is TRBV6-5; 10 nucleotides align to TRBD1. Trimming at V came to 2 bases and at J to 1 base, leaving 4 bases not matched to a gene. The CDR3 has 16 residues. The germline V gene encodes CDR1 MNHEY and CDR2 SVGAGI. CDR3: CASSYGGTGVQETQYF. The CDR3 nucleotides are TGTGCCAGCAGTTACGGAGGGACAGGGGTCCAAGAGACCCAGTACTTC.

The chain has TRBV6-1 and TRBJ1-2, with D uncertain. CDR1 is MNHNS and CDR2 is SASEGT in the germline V gene. CDR3 length equals 13 residues. Between the trimmed V and J ends, which lost 3 bases and 4 bases, there was a span of 9 bases. CDR3 amino acids: CASSESRSYGYTF. The CDR3 region has the DNA TGTGCCAGCAGTGAGTCGCGATCCTATGGCTACACCTTC.

The chain uses TRBV19 and TRBJ2-2, with 9 bases aligning to TRBD1. V shed 5 bases, J shed 4 bases, and the junction held 5 bases outside the gene matches. This CDR3 comprises 15 residues. The V gene's germline CDR1 is LNHDA and CDR2 SQIVND (reference sequence). DNA for the CDR3: TGTGCCAGTAGTTGGACAGGGGAGATCACCGGGGAGCTGTTTTTT. It codes for CASSWTGEITGELFF.

The chain combines TRBV7-9 with TRBJ1-6; D call uncertain. The CDR3 is 13 amino acids. The V end lost 4 bases, the J end lost 8 bases, and 9 bases lay between the germline ends. Per the germline V gene, CDR1 is SEHNR and CDR2 is FQNEAQ (reference sequence). CDR3 DNA sequence: TGTGCCAGCAGCTCGCTAACAGATTCACCCCTCCACTTT. Translation: CASSSLTDSPLHF.

The genes are TRBV7-2 and TRBJ1-1; D is undetermined. This CDR3 is 19 amino acids long. With 5 bases removed from V and 11 bases from J, the gap between germline ends came to 36 bases. Germline V gives CDR1 SGHTA, CDR2 FQGNSA. The CDR3 DNA sequence: TGTGCCAGCAGCCAAGGACTCAGTGGGCTCGGACGGGATCTTGTTAAGGCTTTCTTT. Its protein product is CASSQGLSGLGRDLVKAFF. Variable domain in full (rest from reference TRBV7-2 and TRBJ1-1): GAGVSQSPSNKVTEKGKDVELRCDPISGHTALYWYRQSLGQGLEFLIYFQGNSAPDKSGLPSDRFSAERTGGSVSTLTIQRTQQEDSAVYLCASSQGLSGLGRDLVKAFFGQGTRLTVV.

The rearrangement uses TRBV19 and TRBJ2-7, with 8 bases identical to TRBD2. The CDR3 sequence is 16 residues long. After removal of 1 base from V and 1 base from J, the junction contained 6 bases not matched to a gene. In germline, CDR1 is LNHDA, CDR2 SQIVND (reference sequence). The CDR3 sequence: CASSIALTSGSYEQYF. In DNA, the CDR3 is TGTGCCAGTAGTATAGCCCTTACTAGCGGTTCCTACGAGCAGTACTTC.

The V gene is TRBV6-2 or TRBV6-3, the J gene TRBJ2-5, with 7 bases fitting TRBD2. In germline, CDR1 is MNHEY, CDR2 SVGEGT. Trimming removed 2 bases from V and 5 bases from J; junction bases left unmatched: 8. The CDR3 spans 15 residues. The CDR3 loop reads CASSYRRGGKETQYF. In nucleotides, the CDR3 is TGTGCCAGCAGTTACAGGCGCGGGGGAAAGGAGACCCAGTACTTC.

The rearrangement links TRBV27 to TRBJ2-7; D unresolved. The CDR3 has 16 amino acids. CDR1 MNHEY and CDR2 SMNVEV come from the germline V gene (reference sequence). V was clipped by 5 bases and J by 0 bases, with 17 bases between them. CDR3 nucleotides: TGTGCCAGCAGTCGAACGGTCCCTCGGAGCTCCTACGAGCAGTACTTC. It yields the protein CASSRTVPRSSYEQYF.

The chain joins TRBV19 to TRBJ1-1; D unresolved. The germline gives CDR1 LNHDA, CDR2 SQIVND (reference sequence). The CDR3 loop spans 13 amino acids. Trimming pared 5 bases from V and 1 base from J, leaving 8 bases between. CDR3 amino acids: CASSYSGNTEAFF. In nucleotides, the CDR3 is TGTGCCAGTAGTTATTCAGGGAACACTGAAGCTTTCTTT.

The V and J genes are TRBV19 and TRBJ2-7, with 8 bases that match TRBD2. The CDR3 covers 16 residues. V shed 4 bases, J shed 6 bases, and the junction held 14 bases outside the gene matches. CDR1 is LNHDA, CDR2 SQIVND, per germline (reference sequence). The CDR3 spells CASSNIIGGRLGEQYF. CDR3 bases: TGTGCCAGTAGTAATATAATCGGCGGGAGGCTTGGCGAGCAGTACTTC.

Turning to this clone: The sample has other DNA sequences that encode this CDR3 too. The DNA for the CDR3 is TGTGCCAGCAGCCGTGGGACAGACTCTGGAAACACCATATATTTT. Encoded protein: CASSRGTDSGNTIYF. The chain is built from TRBV6-5 and TRBJ1-3, with TRBD1 matching 7 bases. V was clipped by 6 bases and J by 0 bases; unmatched bases: 5. CDR3 length: 15 residues. From germline, CDR1 is MNHEY and CDR2 SVGAGI.

The V call is TRBV7-9, the J call TRBJ2-7, with TRBD1 matching 7 bases. The CDR3 covers 14 residues. Trimming took 5 bases from V and 1 from J; bases not matched to a gene: 5. Germline V lookup: CDR1 SEHNR, CDR2 FQNEAQ (reference sequence). The CDR3 protein is CASSHRTGSYEQYF. CDR3 nucleotides: TGTGCCAGCAGCCATAGGACAGGATCCTACGAGCAGTACTTC.